This T cell receptor beta chain was recorded in a study of T cell repertoires in cytomegalovirus infection. Whole-study context: Indications of both CMV infection and matching HLA type were provided by public TCR beta signatures.

Study-wide points: HLA-C-restricted TCR beta clonotypes specific for CMV led the ex vivo response.

The CDR3 totals 18 residues. Trimming at V came to 6 bases and at J to 4 bases, leaving 11 bases not matched to a gene. CDR1 is LNHDA, CDR2 SQIVND, per germline (reference sequence). To note about this clonotype: Its antigen is not known.

TCRdb re-called the reads with MiXCR, one entry per CDR3 protein. Counted here are roughly 280,000 distinct CDR3 sequences, roughly 15% occurring once; the ten biggest clones make up roughly 8.7%. Source material: PBMCs. This TCR derives from a human donor in good health (CMV status not recorded). Some clones in this sample may be carry-over from other donors' samples. The J gene is TRBJ2-5, the V gene TRBV19; 16 nucleotides agree with TRBD2. The CDR3, as DNA: TGTGCCAGTAGGCGAGCCGGGACTAGCGGGAGGGCCACAGAGACCCAGTACTTC. It translates to CASRRAGTSGRATETQYF.